The entry below gives a single TCR beta chain sequence along with its context. Clones were sequenced by immunoSEQ multiplex PCR, and TCRdb holds only the in-frame ones, with some missing. The sample records approximately 320,000 clones, about 61% being singletons. PBMCs that had been cryopreserved were the source of approximately 2 micrograms of genomic DNA for TCR beta libraries. This specimen comes from a study of cytotoxic CD8 clonotypes in ibrutinib-treated CLL. Study as a whole: Response sampling took place at median around 13 months of treatment, range 6 to 36. Sequenced samples delivered averages of roughly 260,000 productive templates and 80,000 to 100,000 productive rearrangements.

Per the germline V gene, CDR1 is SQVTM and CDR2 is ANQGSEA. V was trimmed by 4 bases and J by 8 bases, leaving 11 bases between them. The CDR3 is 11 amino acids. The material was PBMCs, obtained after 36 months of ibrutinib treatment. The chain joins TRBV29-1 to TRBJ1-1, with D perhaps TRBD1 (5 bases). The TCR was taken from a human donor with chronic lymphocytic leukemia. The CDR3 bases are TGCAGCGTTGTAGTCTCAGGGGAAGCTTTCTTT. Protein product: CSVVVSGEAFF.